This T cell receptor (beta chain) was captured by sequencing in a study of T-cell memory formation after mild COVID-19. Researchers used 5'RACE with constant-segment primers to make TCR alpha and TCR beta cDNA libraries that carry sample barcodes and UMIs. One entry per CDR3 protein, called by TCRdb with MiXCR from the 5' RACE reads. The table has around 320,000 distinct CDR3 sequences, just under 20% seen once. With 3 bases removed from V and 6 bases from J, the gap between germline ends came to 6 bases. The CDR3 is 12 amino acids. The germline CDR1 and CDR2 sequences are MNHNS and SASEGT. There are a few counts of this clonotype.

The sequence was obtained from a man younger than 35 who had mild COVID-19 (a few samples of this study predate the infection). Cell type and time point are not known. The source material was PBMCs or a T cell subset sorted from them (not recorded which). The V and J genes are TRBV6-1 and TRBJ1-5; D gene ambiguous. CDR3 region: CASSDWGQPQHF. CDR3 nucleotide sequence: TGTGCCAGCAGTGATTGGGGTCAGCCCCAGCATTTT.